The 17 T cell receptor beta chains given below trace back to one sample, sequenced in a study of blood T cell repertoires in COVID-19 (dated by TCRdb to about 2020). To prepare the library, the immunoSEQ multiplex PCR assay was applied. TCRdb limited this immuneACCESS table to in-frame rearrangements with V and J called. A share of clones is missing; checked studies link under half to unresolved V genes, and the rest is unexplained. For this sample the table gives 80,000 or so clones, of which 70% to 90% were detected only once. 15% to 20% of the sample is in the top ten clones. The sample taken for sequencing was peripheral blood. These receptors all stem from a human donor in a cohort sampled during active COVID-19.

V gene TRBV5-6 combines with J gene TRBJ2-7; 9 bases align to TRBD1. Germline CDR1 SGHDT, CDR2 YYEEEE. CDR3 length: 15 residues. The ends lost 4 bases at V and 7 bases at J; junction bases unmatched: 12. The CDR3 loop reads CASSSLQGAKGEQYF. The CDR3 coding sequence is TGTGCCAGCAGCAGCCTACAGGGGGCCAAGGGAGAGCAGTACTTC.

The rearrangement links TRBV30 to TRBJ2-1; 10 nucleotides match TRBD2. Germline CDR1 is GTSNPN and CDR2 is SVGIG (reference sequence). This CDR3 has 13 residues. The J segment lost 10 bases and the V segment lost 3 bases, leaving 6 bases of the junction unmatched. As DNA, the CDR3 is TGTGCCTGGAGCCTAGCGGGGGCGCGGGAGCAGTTCTTC. As protein: CAWSLAGAREQFF.

The V gene is TRBV7-3, the J gene TRBJ1-1; D remains unclear. Trimming took 3 bases from V and 3 from J, leaving 11 bases between them. This CDR3 spans 14 amino acids. The germline gives CDR1 SGHTA, CDR2 FQGTGA. Written as DNA, the CDR3 is TGTGCCAGCAGCTTCCGAGGCGGGGACACTGAAGCTTTCTTT. Its translation: CASSFRGGDTEAFF.

V usage is TRBV19 and J usage is TRBJ2-7; TRBD2 aligns across 9 bases. J lost 3 bases, V lost 5 bases, and 8 bases had no gene match. The CDR3 totals 15 residues. Germline lookup yields CDR1 LNHDA and CDR2 SQIVND (reference sequence). The CDR3: CASSPLAGGSYEQYF. DNA for the CDR3: TGTGCCAGTAGTCCGCTGGCGGGAGGGAGCTACGAGCAGTACTTC.

This clone has just one count. This sequence joins TRBV2 and TRBJ2-2, with 7 nucleotides matching TRBD1. Germline loops: CDR1 SNHLY, CDR2 FYNNEI. The CDR3 totals 13 residues. The V segment lost 6 bases and the J segment 8 bases; nucleotides outside the gene matches: 6. CDR3 region: CASRQGQRGELFF. The DNA for the CDR3 is TGTGCCAGCAGGCAGGGACAGCGAGGGGAGCTGTTTTTT.

The gene calls are TRBV19 and TRBJ2-3, with 9 bases fitting TRBD2. V was clipped by 4 bases and J by 7 bases; unmatched bases: 9. The V gene's germline CDR1 is LNHDA and CDR2 SQIVND (reference sequence). The CDR3 totals 15 residues. DNA of the CDR3: TGTGCCAGTAGTACCGCTAGCGGGATTGATAATACGCAGTATTTT. Encoded protein: CASSTASGIDNTQYF.

V gene TRBV19 combines with J gene TRBJ1-6; tentative D call: TRBD1 (5 bases). Germline loops: CDR1 LNHDA, CDR2 SQIVND (reference sequence). V was pared by 1 base and J by 7 bases, with 17 bases between. The CDR3 covers 17 residues. CDR3 protein: CASSIGGASTGNSPLHF. In nucleotides, the CDR3 is TGTGCCAGTAGTATAGGCGGGGCCTCAACGGGGAATTCACCCCTCCACTTT.

V and J are TRBV11-2 and TRBJ2-7; TRBD1 aligns across 8 bases. Germline V gene lookup returns CDR1 SGHAT and CDR2 FQNNGV. The CDR3 length is 15 residues. Losses at the gene ends were 1 base for V and 5 bases for J; bases not matched to a gene: 7. CDR3 nucleotide sequence: TGTGCCAGCAGCTTAGTGTTGGACAGGGCCCACGAGCAGTACTTC. Residues: CASSLVLDRAHEQYF.

V is TRBV28 and J is TRBJ2-2; TRBD2 matches at 8 bases. Germline CDR1 reads MDHEN; CDR2 reads SYDVKM. The CDR3 sequence is 17 residues long. Trimming cost V 3 bases and J 6 bases; bases outside gene matches: 12. As DNA, the CDR3 is TGTGCCAGCAGTTTTCCCTCCGGGACTAGGATCCCCGGGGAGCTGTTTTTT. Its translation: CASSFPSGTRIPGELFF.

The V call is TRBV24-1, the J call TRBJ1-2; TRBD1 matches 9 bases. Germline-derived CDR1 and CDR2 are KGHDR and SFDVKD. The CDR3 consists of 17 residues. Unmatched junction bases numbered 12, after V lost 2 bases and J lost 6 bases. The CDR3 loop reads CATSDSGTGTLKDGYTF. DNA for the CDR3: TGTGCCACCAGTGATTCGGGGACAGGGACCTTAAAGGATGGCTACACCTTC.

The rearrangement uses TRBV14 and TRBJ2-4; no firm D call. Per germline, CDR1 SGHDN and CDR2 FVKESK. Trimming left V 0 bases short and J 1 base short, with 13 bases between. CDR3 length: 17 amino acids. The CDR3 bases are TGTGCCAGCAGCCAAGATCGGCAGGTAAGGGCCAAAAACATTCAGTACTTC. This encodes CASSQDRQVRAKNIQYF.

The chain uses TRBV3-1 (or the pseudogene TRBV3-2) and TRBJ1-2; D unresolved. The CDR3 consists of 14 residues. Trimming stripped 0 bases from V and 7 bases from J, with 12 bases between. Germline V gene lookup returns CDR1 LGHDT and CDR2 YNNKEL (reference sequence). The DNA of the CDR3 is TGTGCCAGCAGCCAAGATCGGGGTTCCGCTGGCTACACCTTC. It specifies CASSQDRGSAGYTF.

J is TRBJ2-3 and V is TRBV7-9; D is perhaps TRBD2 (6 bases). The V gene lost 6 bases and the J gene lost 0 bases, with 16 bases spanning the gap. This CDR3 has 16 amino acids. Germline values: CDR1 SEHNR, CDR2 FQNEAQ (reference sequence). This CDR3 reads CASRFGTPSSTDTQYF. In nucleotides, the CDR3 is TGTGCCAGCAGGTTTGGGACTCCCTCTAGCACAGATACGCAGTATTTT.

The chain is built from TRBV18 and TRBJ2-1; D may be TRBD2 (5 bases). Trimming removed 5 bases from V and 5 bases from J, with 13 bases in between. From germline, CDR1 is KGHSH and CDR2 LQKENI. The CDR3 has 14 residues. The CDR3 loop reads CASSEFSGDNEQFF. As DNA, the CDR3 is TGTGCCAGCTCAGAGTTCAGCGGAGACAATGAGCAGTTCTTC. The variable domain in full, completed from reference TRBV18 and TRBJ2-1, reads NAGVMQNPRHLVRRRGQEARLRCSPMKGHSHVYWYRQLPEEGLKFMVYLQKENIIDESGMPKERFSAEFPKEGPSILRIQQVVRGDSAAYFCASSEFSGDNEQFFGPGTRLTVL.

The chain has TRBV10-3 and TRBJ2-1; 7 bases match TRBD1. Trimming at V came to 4 bases and at J to 8 bases, leaving 11 bases not matched to a gene. CDR3 size: 15 residues. Germline V CDR1 and CDR2: ENHRY, SYGVKD. CDR3 DNA sequence: TGTGCCATCAGTGGACAGGGAACCCCGGGCGATGAGCAGTTCTTC. This sequence encodes CAISGQGTPGDEQFF.

The chain is built from TRBV5-1 and TRBJ2-3, with unresolved D. The length of the CDR3 is 14 residues. Trimming shortened V by 1 base and J by 4 bases, and 10 bases separated the two germline ends. Germline values: CDR1 SGHRS, CDR2 YFSETQ. The chain's CDR3 is CASSLSPQADTQYF. The CDR3 bases are TGCGCCAGCAGCTTGAGCCCCCAAGCAGATACGCAGTATTTT.

This clone was detected only a few times. This chain uses TRBV30 with TRBJ1-5, with 7 nucleotides matching TRBD1. CDR3 size: 14 residues. Looked up from germline, CDR1 is GTSNPN and CDR2 is SVGIG (reference sequence). The J segment lost 4 bases and the V segment lost 3 bases, leaving 6 bases of the junction unmatched. The chain's CDR3 is CAWRVGQPNQPQHF. The CDR3 DNA reads TGTGCCTGGAGGGTGGGACAGCCAAATCAGCCCCAGCATTTT.